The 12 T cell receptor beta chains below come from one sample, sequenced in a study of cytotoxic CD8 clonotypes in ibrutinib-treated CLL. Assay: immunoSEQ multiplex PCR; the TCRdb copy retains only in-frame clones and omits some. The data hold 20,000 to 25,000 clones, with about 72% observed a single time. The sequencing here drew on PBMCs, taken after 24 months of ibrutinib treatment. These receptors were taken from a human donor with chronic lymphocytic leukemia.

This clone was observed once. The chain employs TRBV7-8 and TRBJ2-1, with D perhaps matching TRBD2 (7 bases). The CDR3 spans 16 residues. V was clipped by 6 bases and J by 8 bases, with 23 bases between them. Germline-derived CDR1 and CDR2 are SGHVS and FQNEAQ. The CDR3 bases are TGTGCCAGCAGGCCCCCCTCCGAGGGGGGGCGGGATGAGCAGTTCTTC. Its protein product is CASRPPSEGGRDEQFF.

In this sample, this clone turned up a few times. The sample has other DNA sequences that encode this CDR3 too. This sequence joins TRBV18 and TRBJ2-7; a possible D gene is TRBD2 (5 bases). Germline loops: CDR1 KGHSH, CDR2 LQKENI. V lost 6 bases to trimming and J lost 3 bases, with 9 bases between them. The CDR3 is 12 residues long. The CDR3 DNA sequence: TGTGCCAGCTCTCGGGATTACTACGAGCAGTACTTC. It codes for CASSRDYYEQYF.

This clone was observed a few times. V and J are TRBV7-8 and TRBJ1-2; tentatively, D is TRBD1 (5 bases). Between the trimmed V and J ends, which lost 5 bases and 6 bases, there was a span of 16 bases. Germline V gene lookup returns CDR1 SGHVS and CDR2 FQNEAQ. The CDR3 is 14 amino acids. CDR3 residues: CASSIQGPLDGYTF. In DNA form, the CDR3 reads TGTGCCAGCAGCATCCAGGGACCCTTGGATGGCTACACCTTC. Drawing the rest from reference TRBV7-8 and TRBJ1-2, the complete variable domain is GAGVSQSPRYKVAKRGQDVALRCDPISGHVSLFWYQQALGQGPEFLTYFQNEAQLDKSGLPSDRFFAERPEGSVSTLKIQRTQQEDSAVYLCASSIQGPLDGYTFGSGTRLTVV.

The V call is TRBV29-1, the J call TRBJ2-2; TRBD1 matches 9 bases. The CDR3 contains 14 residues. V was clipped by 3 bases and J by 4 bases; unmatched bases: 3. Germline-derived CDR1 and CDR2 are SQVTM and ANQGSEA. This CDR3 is CSVEGTGLTGELFF. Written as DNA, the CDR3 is TGCAGCGTTGAGGGGACAGGGCTCACCGGGGAGCTGTTTTTT.

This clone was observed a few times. CDR3 protein: CAISGDRVFNYGYTF. The CDR3 DNA follows: TGTGCCATCAGTGGGGACAGGGTGTTTAACTATGGCTACACCTTC. The rearrangement joins TRBV10-3 to TRBJ1-2; TRBD1 matches at 9 bases. Germline CDR1 is ENHRY and CDR2 is SYGVKD. The CDR3 sequence is 15 residues long. V dropped 4 bases and J dropped 1; count of bases not matched to a gene: 4.

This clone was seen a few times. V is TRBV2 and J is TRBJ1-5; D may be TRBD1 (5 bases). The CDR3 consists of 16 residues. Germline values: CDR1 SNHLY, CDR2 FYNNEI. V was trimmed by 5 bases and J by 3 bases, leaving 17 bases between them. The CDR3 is CASSPSGTWYNQPQHF. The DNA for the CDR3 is TGTGCCAGCAGTCCGTCCGGGACTTGGTACAATCAGCCCCAGCATTTT.

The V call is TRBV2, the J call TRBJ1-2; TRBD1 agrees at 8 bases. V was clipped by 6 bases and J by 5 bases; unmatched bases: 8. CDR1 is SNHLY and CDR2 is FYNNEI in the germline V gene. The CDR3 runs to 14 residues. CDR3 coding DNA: TGTGCCAGCAGGACCGGACAGGGACGATATGGCTACACCTTC. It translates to CASRTGQGRYGYTF.

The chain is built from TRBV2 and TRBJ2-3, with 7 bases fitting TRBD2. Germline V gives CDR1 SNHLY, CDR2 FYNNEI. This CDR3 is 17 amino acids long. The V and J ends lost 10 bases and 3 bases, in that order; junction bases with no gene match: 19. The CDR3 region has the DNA TGTGCCACCTATGGGAGGGTCGACCCTTTCCAAACAGATACGCAGTATTTT. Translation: CATYGRVDPFQTDTQYF.

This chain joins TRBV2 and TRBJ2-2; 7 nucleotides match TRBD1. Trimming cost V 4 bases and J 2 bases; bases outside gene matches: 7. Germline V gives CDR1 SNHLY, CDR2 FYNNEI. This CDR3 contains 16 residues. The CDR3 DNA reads TGTGCCAGCAGTGTCACAGGGACAGTAAACACCGGGGAGCTGTTTTTT. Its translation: CASSVTGTVNTGELFF.

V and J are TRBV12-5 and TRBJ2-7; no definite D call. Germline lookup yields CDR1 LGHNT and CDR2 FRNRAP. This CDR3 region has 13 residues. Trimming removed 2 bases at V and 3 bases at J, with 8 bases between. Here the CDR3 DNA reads TGTGCTAGTGGTTTGCCCCAGAACTACGAGCAGTACTTC. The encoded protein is CASGLPQNYEQYF.

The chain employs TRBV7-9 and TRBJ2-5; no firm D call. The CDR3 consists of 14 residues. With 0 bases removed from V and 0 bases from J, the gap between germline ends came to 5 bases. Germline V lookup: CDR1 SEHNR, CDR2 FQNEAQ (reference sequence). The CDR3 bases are TGTGCCAGCAGCTTAGCGGCAGACCAAGAGACCCAGTACTTC. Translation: CASSLAADQETQYF.

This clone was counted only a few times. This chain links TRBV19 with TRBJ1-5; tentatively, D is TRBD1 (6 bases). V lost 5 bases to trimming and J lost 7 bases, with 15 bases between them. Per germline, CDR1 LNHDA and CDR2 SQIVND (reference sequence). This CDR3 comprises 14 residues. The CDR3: CASSSTGIWQPQHF. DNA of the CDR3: TGTGCCAGTAGTTCAACAGGGATCTGGCAGCCCCAGCATTTT.